Listed here are 32 T cell receptor beta chains from one sample, sequenced in a study of shared clonotypes between healthy human individuals. Sequencing used immunoSEQ multiplex PCR; TCRdb keeps in-frame clones, though not all of them. The sample lists 650,000 to 750,000 clones; around 72% were seen once. Source material: memory CD4+ T cells sorted from blood. As for subset: CD45RA-negative fraction. These receptors all stem from a woman aged 30 to 39 in good health.

This clone was found a few times. This chain uses TRBV27 with TRBJ2-3; D possibly corresponds to TRBD1 (6 bases). This CDR3 is 14 amino acids long. V was cut by 8 bases and J by 4 bases, with 16 bases left in between. In germline, CDR1 is MNHEY, CDR2 SMNVEV (reference sequence). CDR3 bases: TGTGCCAGCGGGGGCGTCTTTGAGGCAGATACGCAGTATTTT. This codes for CASGGVFEADTQYF.

This clone was counted only a few times. The chain carries TRBV18 and TRBJ2-1; D not resolved. Germline V gene sequence: CDR1 KGHSH, CDR2 LQKENI. Trimming removed 3 bases at V and 9 bases at J, with 9 bases between. There are 12 residues in the CDR3. DNA for the CDR3: TGTGCCAGCTCACCCCGGCTTCCTGAGCAGTTCTTC. This codes for CASSPRLPEQFF.

The rearrangement links TRBV5-1 to TRBJ2-1; D remains ambiguous. Trimming pared 4 bases from V and 2 bases from J, leaving 10 bases between. CDR1 is SGHRS, CDR2 YFSETQ, per germline. This CDR3 has 14 residues. As DNA, the CDR3 is TGCGCCAGCAGCCCCGGACCCACCTACAATGAGCAGTTCTTC. It encodes CASSPGPTYNEQFF.

V usage is TRBV5-1 and J usage is TRBJ2-1; 7 bases are a match to TRBD2. V gave up 0 bases and J gave up 4 bases; unmatched junction bases: 7. The length of the CDR3 is 16 residues. In germline, CDR1 is SGHRS, CDR2 YFSETQ. DNA of the CDR3: TGCGCCAGCAGCTTGGATGGCGGGAGTACTTACAATGAGCAGTTCTTC. It yields the protein CASSLDGGSTYNEQFF. Using reference TRBV5-1 and TRBJ2-1 for the parts outside the CDR3, the full variable domain is KAGVTQTPRYLIKTRGQQVTLSCSPISGHRSVSWYQQTPGQGLQFLFEYFSETQRNKGNFPGRFSGRQFSNSRSEMNVSTLELGDSALYLCASSLDGGSTYNEQFFGPGTRLTVL.

The chain carries TRBV19 and TRBJ1-5, with D unresolved. V shed 3 bases and J shed 9 bases, with 15 bases lying between them. Germline CDR1 is LNHDA and CDR2 is SQIVND (reference sequence). CDR3 length equals 14 residues. In DNA, the CDR3 is TGTGCCAGTAGTATTGGTTCAGGAGTAAGGCCCCAGCATTTT. It translates to CASSIGSGVRPQHF.

This clone was detected a few times. CDR3: CASRDRDTGELFF. CDR3 DNA sequence: TGTGCCAGCAGGGACAGGGACACCGGGGAGCTGTTTTTT. The rearrangement joins TRBV6-4 to TRBJ2-2, with TRBD1 matching over 8 bases. The CDR3 consists of 13 residues. The V gene end was trimmed by 6 bases and the J gene end by 3 bases; junction bases not matched to a gene: 0. Germline CDR1 and CDR2: MRHNA and SNTAGT.

A word on this clone: Other DNA variants within this sample encode the same CDR3. The V gene is TRBV5-1, the J gene TRBJ1-3, with 7 bases matching TRBD1. The germline V gene encodes CDR1 SGHRS and CDR2 YFSETQ. The CDR3 length is 14 residues. The V gene end was trimmed by 8 bases and the J gene end by 2 bases; junction bases not matched to a gene: 7. Here the CDR3 DNA reads TGCGCCAGTTCCCCCGGGACAGCTGGAAACACCATATATTTT. This codes for CASSPGTAGNTIYF. The entire variable domain, with the rest obtained from reference TRBV5-1 and TRBJ1-3, is as follows: KAGVTQTPRYLIKTRGQQVTLSCSPISGHRSVSWYQQTPGQGLQFLFEYFSETQRNKGNFPGRFSGRQFSNSRSEMNVSTLELGDSALYLCASSPGTAGNTIYFGEGSWLTVV.

The chain carries TRBV5-1 and TRBJ1-2; TRBD1 matches at 7 bases. V was clipped by 2 bases and J by 10 bases; unmatched bases: 8. This CDR3 has 13 amino acids. Germline loops: CDR1 SGHRS, CDR2 YFSETQ. CDR3 in amino acids: CASSLGDRVFYTF. The CDR3 region has the DNA TGCGCCAGCAGCTTAGGTGACAGGGTCTTCTACACCTTC.

The chain is built from TRBV2 and TRBJ2-3; D ambiguous. Germline values: CDR1 SNHLY, CDR2 FYNNEI. V lost 5 bases and J lost 4, with 10 bases in between. The CDR3 is made up of 13 amino acids. CDR3 residues: CASSFGGPDTQYF. CDR3 DNA sequence: TGTGCCAGCAGTTTCGGTGGACCAGATACGCAGTATTTT.

As DNA, the CDR3 is TGTGCCAGCAGTGAACCCCCAGGGGAGCTGTTTTTT. This translates into CASSEPPGELFF. The chain combines TRBV2 with TRBJ2-2; no definite D call. The germline V and J ends were trimmed by 2 bases and 8 bases, with 6 bases remaining between them. CDR3 length: 12 amino acids. Germline values: CDR1 SNHLY, CDR2 FYNNEI.

On this clone: The identical CDR3 is also encoded by other nucleotide sequences in the sample. J is TRBJ2-2 and V is TRBV9; no clear D gene. Trimming removed 0 bases from V and 4 bases from J, with 4 bases in between. The germline CDR1 and CDR2 sequences are SGDLS and YYNGEE. This CDR3 is 13 amino acids long. In nucleotides, the CDR3 is TGTGCCAGCAGCGTAGGTGGCACCGGGGAGCTGTTTTTT. It translates to CASSVGGTGELFF.

V is TRBV29-1 and J is TRBJ1-1; possibly TRBD1 for D (5 bases). CDR3 length equals 12 residues. V was cut by 7 bases and J by 0 bases, with 9 bases left in between. Germline V lookup: CDR1 SQVTM, CDR2 ANQGSEA. CDR3 nucleotide sequence: TGCAGCGGTGGGACCTTGAACACTGAAGCTTTCTTT. It specifies CSGGTLNTEAFF. The complete variable domain, with remaining parts taken from reference TRBV29-1 and TRBJ1-1, reads SAVISQKPSRDICQRGTSLTIQCQVDSQVTMMFWYRQQPGQSLTLIATANQGSEATYESGFVIDKFPISRPNLTFSTLTVSNMSPEDSSIYLCSGGTLNTEAFFGQGTRLTVV.

This clone occurred a few times. The chain has TRBV2 and TRBJ1-1; possibly TRBD1 for D (5 bases). V gave up 4 bases and J gave up 5 bases, with 11 bases separating them. Looked up from germline, CDR1 is SNHLY and CDR2 is FYNNEI. The CDR3 consists of 13 residues. The DNA for the CDR3 is TGTGCCAGCAGTGTGAGTGGGGGGACTGAAGCTTTCTTT. Translating gives CASSVSGGTEAFF.

The chain joins TRBV7-6 to TRBJ1-5; no definite D call. The germline V gene has CDR1 SGHVS and CDR2 FNYEAQ. The CDR3 totals 13 residues. The V gene lost 2 bases and the J gene lost 3 bases, with 5 bases spanning the gap. CDR3 loop: CASSLYPNQPQHF. CDR3 sequence (DNA): TGTGCCAGCAGCTTATATCCCAATCAGCCCCAGCATTTT.

With regard to this clone: The sample contains more than one DNA sequence encoding this CDR3. This chain links TRBV4-1 with TRBJ2-7; possibly TRBD1 or TRBD2 for D (6 bases each). The CDR3 is 14 amino acids. The germline CDR1 and CDR2 sequences are MGHRA and YSYEKL. Trimming took 1 base from V and 7 from J, leaving 14 bases between them. CDR3 sequence reads: CASSQGTRGLEQYF. The CDR3 nucleotides read TGCGCCAGCAGCCAAGGGACTCGGGGGCTGGAGCAGTACTTC.

The CDR3, as DNA: TGTGCCAGCCATGAGGGGGGCGCGGAGACCCAGTACTTC. Protein: CASHEGGAETQYF. The chain uses TRBV19 and TRBJ2-5; D might be TRBD1 or TRBD2, each matching 6 bases. The CDR3 runs to 13 residues. Germline V CDR1 and CDR2: LNHDA, SQIVND (reference sequence). Trimming pared 9 bases from V and 5 bases from J, leaving 16 bases between.

This clone appeared once. CDR3 bases: TGCACCAGCTGGGACAGGGTCGACGAGCAGTACTTC. Translated: CTSWDRVDEQYF. This chain uses TRBV1 with TRBJ2-7; whether TRBD1, the table's D call, matches the DNA was not checked. TRBV1 is assigned pseudogene status. The CDR3 runs to 12 residues.

Points on this clone: At the DNA level, this CDR3 is encoded by other sequences in the same sample as well. The CDR3 here is CASSIQGAGTEAFF. The DNA of the CDR3 is TGTGCCAGTAGTATTCAGGGGGCGGGCACTGAAGCTTTCTTT. The genes are TRBV19 and TRBJ1-1; 8 bases line up with TRBD1. There are 14 residues in the CDR3. Per germline, CDR1 LNHDA and CDR2 SQIVND (reference sequence). V trimming: 3 bases; J trimming: 4 bases; junction bases outside the gene matches: 4.

As to this clone: This CDR3 is also generated by other DNA sequences in the sample. The J gene is TRBJ1-2, the V gene TRBV7-9; the match to TRBD1 covers 7 bases. CDR1 and CDR2 (germline): SEHNR, FQNEAQ (reference sequence). Losses at the gene ends were 10 bases for V and 2 bases for J; bases not matched to a gene: 4. The CDR3 loop spans 12 amino acids. CDR3 loop: CATLQGNYGYTF. Here the CDR3 DNA reads TGTGCCACTTTACAGGGGAACTATGGCTACACCTTC. Looking up the rest from reference TRBV7-9 and TRBJ1-2 gives the full variable domain: DTGVSQNPRHKITKRGQNVTFRCDPISEHNRLYWYRQTLGQGPEFLTYFQNEAQLEKSRLLSDRFSAERPKGSFSTLEIQRTEQGDSAMYLCATLQGNYGYTFGSGTRLTVV.

Turning to this clone: The sample contains more than one DNA sequence encoding this CDR3. The rearrangement uses TRBV9 and TRBJ1-4, with unresolved D. Trimming took off 0 bases at V and 0 bases at J, with 3 bases between the two ends. The CDR3 loop spans 14 amino acids. Germline CDR1 and CDR2: SGDLS and YYNGEE. CDR3 DNA sequence: TGTGCCAGCAGCGTAGGTTCAACTAATGAAAAACTGTTTTTT. Amino acid sequence: CASSVGSTNEKLFF.

The chain carries TRBV19 and TRBJ1-1; a possible D gene is TRBD1 (6 bases). The germline V and J ends were trimmed by 6 bases and 7 bases, with 21 bases remaining between them. The CDR3 runs to 15 residues. Germline CDR1 is LNHDA and CDR2 is SQIVND (reference sequence). CDR3 residues: CASRTENRVFHEAFF. Here the CDR3 DNA reads TGTGCCAGTAGAACGGAAAACAGGGTGTTTCATGAAGCTTTCTTT.

The V gene is TRBV7-2, the J gene TRBJ2-3, with D possibly TRBD2 on 5 matching bases. This CDR3 is 15 amino acids long. Germline loops: CDR1 SGHTA, CDR2 FQGNSA. V was cut by 7 bases and J by 2 bases, with 16 bases left in between. The CDR3 is CASNKLVLTTDTQYF. Here the CDR3 DNA reads TGTGCCAGCAATAAACTAGTCTTAACCACAGATACGCAGTATTTT.

The chain recombines TRBV6-1 with TRBJ2-2; no firm D call. V gave up 6 bases and J gave up 7 bases, with 12 bases separating them. The CDR3 is made up of 13 amino acids. CDR1 and CDR2 (germline): MNHNS, SASEGT. The CDR3 spells CASSPWLSGELFF. The CDR3 coding sequence is TGTGCCAGCAGCCCCTGGTTGAGCGGGGAGCTGTTTTTT.

The chain uses TRBV7-2 and TRBJ1-5; 8 nucleotides align to TRBD1. The CDR3 is 15 amino acids. Germline V gene sequence: CDR1 SGHTA, CDR2 FQGNSA. The V gene end was trimmed by 4 bases and the J gene end by 4 bases; junction bases not matched to a gene: 6. This CDR3 is CASSSSGGVNQPQHF. Here the CDR3 DNA reads TGTGCCAGCAGCTCCTCAGGGGGCGTGAATCAGCCCCAGCATTTT.

The rearrangement links TRBV5-1 to TRBJ2-1; D may be TRBD1 (7 bases). Trimming shortened V by 3 bases and J by 0 bases, and 13 bases separated the two germline ends. This CDR3 spans 16 amino acids. In germline, CDR1 is SGHRS, CDR2 YFSETQ. In DNA form, the CDR3 reads TGCGCCAGCAGCTCGAGACAGGGAGGCTCCTACAATGAGCAGTTCTTC. This codes for CASSSRQGGSYNEQFF.

The chain employs TRBV11-2 and TRBJ1-2; perhaps TRBD1 as D (6 bases). The CDR3 length is 13 residues. The germline V and J ends were trimmed by 5 bases and 1 base, with 8 bases remaining between them. CDR1 SGHAT and CDR2 FQNNGV come from the germline V gene. CDR3 coding DNA: TGTGCCAGCAGCCCAGGGGTTAACTATGGCTACACCTTC. Translated: CASSPGVNYGYTF. Full variable domain (rest looked up from reference TRBV11-2 and TRBJ1-2): EAGVAQSPRYKIIEKRQSVAFWCNPISGHATLYWYQQILGQGPKLLIQFQNNGVVDDSQLPKDRFSAERLKGVDSTLKIQPAKLEDSAVYLCASSPGVNYGYTFGSGTRLTVV.

This clone has at least ten counts. This sequence joins TRBV19 and TRBJ2-4; D is uncertain. Deletions cut 5 bases from V and 0 bases from J, with 8 bases between. Germline V CDR1 and CDR2: LNHDA, SQIVND (reference sequence). This CDR3 spans 14 amino acids. In DNA form, the CDR3 reads TGTGCCAGTAGTGCCGGGCCAGCCAAAAACATTCAGTACTTC. Protein: CASSAGPAKNIQYF. Based on the CDR3 plus reference TRBV19 and TRBJ2-4, the full variable domain is DGGITQSPKYLFRKEGQNVTLSCEQNLNHDAMYWYRQDPGQGLRLIYYSQIVNDFQKGDIAEGYSVSREKKESFPLTVTSAQKNPTAFYLCASSAGPAKNIQYFGAGTRLSVL.

The chain is built from TRBV2 and TRBJ2-7; D remains ambiguous. Germline CDR1 and CDR2: SNHLY and FYNNEI. The CDR3 covers 14 residues. V gave up 4 bases and J gave up 0 bases, with 10 bases separating them. This CDR3 reads CASSVRSYSYEQYF. Written as DNA, the CDR3 is TGTGCCAGCAGTGTCCGATCTTACTCCTACGAGCAGTACTTC.

This clone was seen once. CDR3 region: CASSISGEGTDTQYF. Here the CDR3 DNA reads TGCGCCAGCAGCATTTCAGGGGAAGGCACAGATACGCAGTATTTT. The chain is built from TRBV5-1 and TRBJ2-3; tentative D call: TRBD1 (6 bases). Trimming stripped 4 bases from V and 1 base from J, with 13 bases between. The CDR3 totals 15 residues. Germline assignment: CDR1 SGHRS and CDR2 YFSETQ.

This chain connects TRBV28 to TRBJ1-4, with D possibly matching TRBD1 (6 bases). The germline gives CDR1 MDHEN, CDR2 SYDVKM. The CDR3 runs to 16 residues. V lost 7 bases and J lost 0, with 15 bases in between. CDR3 coding DNA: TGTGCCAGCATAAGAGTCCGGACAGCAACTAATGAAAAACTGTTTTTT. Translating gives CASIRVRTATNEKLFF.

A note on this clone: Other DNA sequences in this sample translate to the same CDR3. This rearrangement joins TRBV28 to TRBJ1-1, with a tentative D call TRBD1 (5 bases). V lost 5 bases, J lost 2 bases, and 15 bases lay in between. The CDR3 sequence is 15 residues long. Germline CDR1 reads MDHEN; CDR2 reads SYDVKM. The DNA for the CDR3 is TGTGCCAGCAGTCAGTCGGGGCGGTTAAACACTGAAGCTTTCTTT. The encoded protein is CASSQSGRLNTEAFF.

The chain combines TRBV5-1 with TRBJ2-7, with 12 nucleotides matching TRBD2. J lost 6 bases, V lost 4 bases, and 5 bases had no gene match. The CDR3 is 14 residues long. Germline loops: CDR1 SGHRS, CDR2 YFSETQ. This chain's CDR3 is CASSMGLAGREQYF. The CDR3 nucleotides are TGCGCCAGCAGCATGGGACTAGCGGGTCGCGAGCAGTACTTC. The full variable domain, completed using reference TRBV5-1 and TRBJ2-7, is KAGVTQTPRYLIKTRGQQVTLSCSPISGHRSVSWYQQTPGQGLQFLFEYFSETQRNKGNFPGRFSGRQFSNSRSEMNVSTLELGDSALYLCASSMGLAGREQYFGPGTRLTVT.